This T cell receptor (beta chain) is drawn from a study of Graves' ophthalmopathy and Graves' hyperthyroidism. Study-level findings and limits: Progression of ophthalmopathy was predicted by the model with approximately 71% sensitivity and just under 75% specificity. Most thyroid-expanded clonotypes exceeding 0.001 frequency were also found in blood.

In germline, CDR1 is ENHRY, CDR2 SYGVKD. This CDR3 spans 14 amino acids. Using RNA transcripts, the TCR beta CDR3 regions were amplified. The authors performed first-round RT-PCR with HTBI primers and then a second-round multiplex PCR. TCRdb re-called the multiplex PCR reads with MiXCR, one entry per CDR3 protein. The sample lists hundreds of thousands of distinct CDR3 sequences; approximately 39% were seen once. This clonotype occurred many times. Its matching antigen is unknown. One end of the junction fails to match germline, which may point to a read error. The genes are TRBV10-3 and TRBJ1-2; D not resolved. Sequencing used peripheral blood. The TCR was taken from an adult man with Graves' ophthalmopathy. For the CDR3, the DNA is TGTGCCAGCAGTGAAGATCGGAGTAGGGTTGGCTACACCTTC. The encoded protein is CASSEDRSRVGYTF.